In this sample, the clone carrying this T cell receptor (beta chain) turned up a few times. Its antigen is currently unknown. The sequenced target, TCR beta, came from blood CD8+ and CD4+ T cells. The CD8+ and CD4+ T cells were negatively isolated, with the TEMRA cells enriched by FACS. The record originates from a study of CD8 T cells in Susac syndrome. Whole-study findings and limits: That the number of individuals in its TCR sequencing and HLA analysis was relatively small was acknowledged by the study.

V was pared by 6 bases and J by 2 bases, with 3 bases of the junction left unmatched. This CDR3 has 13 amino acids. Germline V gene sequence: CDR1 KGHSY, CDR2 FQNENV. Random hexamers were used to reverse transcribe roughly 0.5 to 1 ug of RNA. immunoSEQ multiplex PCR amplified TCR beta CDR3 across 54 Vbeta, 13 Jbeta. From the immunoSEQ multiplex PCR reads, TCRdb called clonotypes with MiXCR, one entry per CDR3 protein. The table has 150,000 to 160,000 distinct CDR3 sequences, about 94% seen once. The source material was CD8+ T cells from PBMCs. The chain couples TRBV16 to TRBJ1-2; 7 bases align to TRBD1. The receptor's source is a human donor with multiple sclerosis. CDR3 region: CASSQGGNYGYTF. Here the CDR3 DNA reads TGTGCCAGCAGTCAGGGGGGAAACTATGGCTACACCTTC.